A selection of T cell receptor beta chains follows, all from one sample in a study of T cells in Graves' hyperthyroidism and ophthalmopathy. TCRdb fed the multiplex PCR reads into MiXCR, producing one record per CDR3 protein. The data show 700,000 or so distinct CDR3 sequences, about 15% seen once. The specimen sequenced was blood. The receptors come from a woman aged 45 to 65 with Graves' ophthalmopathy. The CDR3 runs from the conserved cysteine through the conserved F or W. The order of the fields is clone size, D gene, V gene, J gene, CDR3 DNA, CDR3 protein. The D gene is left open where the match is weak. Part of the rows lack a size; the others show once, few, many or a class for expanded clones.

size: many
D: TRBD1
V: TRBV6-2/TRBV6-3
J: TRBJ1-5
DNA: TGTGCCAGCCGCGGACAGGGTGTTTTTGGCAATCAGCCCCAGCATTTT
CDR3: CASRGQGVFGNQPQHF

size: many
D: TRBD1
V: TRBV7-9
J: TRBJ1-1
DNA: TGTGCCAGCAGCTTTCTTCAGGGGGCGGGTAACACTGAAGCTTTCTTT
CDR3: CASSFLQGAGNTEAFF

size: few
D: TRBD1
V: TRBV13
J: TRBJ2-2
DNA: TGTGCCAGCAGCTTAGCTCAGGGGGCGACCGGGGAGCTGTTTTTT
CDR3: CASSLAQGATGELFF

size: many
D: TRBD2
V: TRBV28
J: TRBJ2-3
DNA: TGTGCCAGCAGCAGCGGGACCCGCACAGATACGCAGTATTTT
CDR3: CASSSGTRTDTQYF

size: many
D: NA
V: TRBV11-1
J: TRBJ1-6
DNA: TGTGCCAGCAGCTTAGGTTCTGGGATTCTCCACTTT
CDR3: CASSLGSGILHF

size: few
D: TRBD2
V: TRBV7-9
J: TRBJ2-5
DNA: TGTGCCAGCAGCACGGGACTAGCGACTCAAGAGACCCAGTACTTC
CDR3: CASSTGLATQETQYF

size: many
D: TRBD1
V: TRBV7-6
J: TRBJ1-1
DNA: TGTGCCAGCAGCAAGAAAGAGACAGGGTCGTTCGCTGAAGCTTTCTTT
CDR3: CASSKKETGSFAEAFF

size: NA
D: NA
V: TRBV5-1
J: TRBJ2-1
DNA: TGCGCCACCCAAGGAGGAGCGAATGAGCAGTTCTTC
CDR3: CATQGGANEQFF

size: NA
D: TRBD1
V: TRBV6-2/TRBV6-3
J: TRBJ1-2
DNA: TGTGCCAACACAAACTACGGGACAGGGGCTGGTGGCTACACCTTC
CDR3: CANTNYGTGAGGYTF

size: many
D: TRBD2
V: TRBV7-3
J: TRBJ2-2
DNA: TGTGCCAGCAGCCTAGGGACTAGCGGCCCCGGGGAGCTGTTTTTT
CDR3: CASSLGTSGPGELFF